These 23 T cell receptor beta chains originate from one sample sequenced in a study of blood T cell repertoires in COVID-19. The protocol was immunoSEQ multiplex PCR, while the TCRdb copy is restricted to in-frame clones and leaves out a portion. In the table there are 130,000 to 150,000 clones, about 83% of which are singletons. Sample: peripheral blood. All receptors come from a woman between 50 and 59 years old with active or convalescent COVID-19.

V gene TRBV4-3 combines with J gene TRBJ2-7; weak D call: TRBD1 (6 bases). The V gene's germline CDR1 is LGHNA and CDR2 YSLEER. V was cut by 1 base and J by 6 bases, with 10 bases left in between. CDR3 length equals 13 residues. CDR3 residues: CASSQVRGFEQYF. The DNA for the CDR3 is TGCGCCAGCAGCCAAGTCAGGGGTTTCGAGCAGTACTTC.

This chain uses TRBV4-1 with TRBJ1-3; D remains unclear. Trimming stripped 0 bases from V and 8 bases from J, with 11 bases between. CDR3 size: 14 residues. Germline V gene lookup returns CDR1 MGHRA and CDR2 YSYEKL. CDR3 DNA: TGCGCCAGCAGCCAAGAACGAGGTCTAGACACCATATATTTT. Its protein is CASSQERGLDTIYF.

CDR3 nucleotides: TGTGCCAGCAGTTATTCCGACCAGGGGGCTCTTTCCGACGAGCAGTACTTC. Encoded protein: CASSYSDQGALSDEQYF. The gene calls are TRBV6-2 or TRBV6-3 and TRBJ2-7; 8 bases agree with TRBD1. Germline-derived CDR1 and CDR2 are MNHEY and SVGEGT. The CDR3 is made up of 17 amino acids. With 3 bases clipped from V and 5 bases from J, the junction kept 15 bases outside the gene matches.

The chain carries TRBV7-2 and TRBJ2-5; 13 nucleotides line up with TRBD2. There are 19 residues in the CDR3. V was pared by 0 bases and J by 7 bases, with 14 bases of the junction left unmatched. In germline, CDR1 is SGHTA, CDR2 FQGNSA. The CDR3 nucleotides read TGTGCCAGCAGCTTAGCGGGCCAAACTAGCGGGGGGGCACTGGGGACCCAGTACTTC. Translating it yields CASSLAGQTSGGALGTQYF.

The chain carries TRBV5-1 and TRBJ2-5, with TRBD1 as a possible D gene (7 bases). Trimming took 4 bases from V and 1 from J, leaving 14 bases between them. There are 15 residues in the CDR3. The V gene's germline CDR1 is SGHRS and CDR2 YFSETQ. The CDR3 nucleotides are TGCGCCAGCAGCCTGGCGGGACAGTCCCAAGAGACCCAGTACTTC. This encodes CASSLAGQSQETQYF.

The gene calls are TRBV6-5 and TRBJ1-2, with D uncertain. The CDR3 has 13 residues. Trimming took off 2 bases at V and 8 bases at J, with 12 bases between the two ends. CDR1 and CDR2 from the germline V gene are MNHEY and SVGAGI. CDR3 protein: CASSYGRFGGYTF. In DNA form, the CDR3 reads TGTGCCAGCAGTTACGGCAGGTTTGGCGGCTACACCTTC.

The J gene is TRBJ1-2, the V gene TRBV6-2 or TRBV6-3, with a weak D call TRBD1 (6 bases). In germline, CDR1 is MNHEY, CDR2 SVGEGT. The CDR3 loop spans 13 amino acids. Trimming stripped 2 bases from V and 6 bases from J, with 10 bases between. The CDR3 region is CASSYGRGHGYTF. The CDR3, as DNA: TGTGCCAGCAGTTACGGCAGGGGACATGGCTACACCTTC.

This chain connects TRBV4-1 to TRBJ1-5; 7 nucleotides line up with TRBD1. CDR1 is MGHRA, CDR2 YSYEKL, per germline. Trimming at V came to 4 bases and at J to 5 bases, leaving 11 bases not matched to a gene. The CDR3 length is 16 residues. CDR3 residues: CASSPRQGLFHQPQHF. CDR3 nucleotide sequence: TGCGCCAGCAGCCCACGACAGGGCCTGTTCCATCAGCCCCAGCATTTT.

The CDR3 coding sequence is TGTGCCAGCACGGGGGGCTGGGGCTATGGCTACACCTTC. Residues: CASTGGWGYGYTF. The chain carries TRBV12-3 or TRBV12-4 and TRBJ1-2; D possibly corresponds to TRBD1 (6 bases). The CDR3 consists of 13 residues. Trimming took off 7 bases at V and 4 bases at J, with 13 bases between the two ends.

The chain is built from TRBV3-1 (or the pseudogene TRBV3-2) and TRBJ1-2; tentative D call: TRBD1 (6 bases). There are 13 residues in the CDR3. Germline CDR1 and CDR2: LGHDT and YNNKEL (reference sequence). With 7 bases removed from V and 4 bases from J, the gap between germline ends came to 13 bases. The CDR3 DNA is TGTGCCAGCACCGAACAGGGCGGCTATGGCTACACCTTC. This codes for CASTEQGGYGYTF.

V is TRBV7-2 and J is TRBJ2-3; TRBD1 is a possible D gene (5 bases). Germline values: CDR1 SGHTA, CDR2 FQGNSA. The CDR3 totals 19 residues. V gave up 2 bases and J gave up 2 bases, with 23 bases separating them. CDR3 bases: TGTGCCAGCAGCTTACGGGTGGGGCCTGTGCAATTTAACACAGATACGCAGTATTTT. This gives the protein CASSLRVGPVQFNTDTQYF.

This sequence joins TRBV20-1 and TRBJ1-1; tentatively, D is TRBD1 (5 bases). The CDR3 has 11 amino acids. Germline V lookup: CDR1 DFQATT, CDR2 SNEGSKA (reference sequence). For the CDR3, the DNA is TGCAGGGCAGGGATGAGACCTGAAGCTTTCTTT. Its protein is CRAGMRPEAFF.

A remark on this clone: The junction does not match germline at one end; this may be a read error. This chain connects TRBV12-3 or TRBV12-4 to TRBJ1-2; no reliable D call. This CDR3 contains 12 residues. Here the CDR3 DNA reads TGTGCCAGCAGCATAGCCCTGCTTGTCCCCTTCTTC. Protein sequence: CASSIALLVPFF.

J is TRBJ2-3 and V is TRBV9, with D possibly matching TRBD2 (6 bases). The CDR3 is made up of 13 amino acids. Trimming cost V 0 bases and J 7 bases, with 9 bases left between them. CDR1 SGDLS and CDR2 YYNGEE come from the germline V gene. Here the CDR3 DNA reads TGTGCCAGCAGCGTAGCGGGGGAACATACGCAGTATTTT. Protein product: CASSVAGEHTQYF.

This clone was counted between two and nine times. DNA of the CDR3: TGCGCCAGCAGCTGGGTGGGAGGCTACACAGATACGCAGTATTTT. This translates into CASSWVGGYTDTQYF. The chain combines TRBV5-1 with TRBJ2-3; possibly TRBD2 for D (6 bases). Germline V gives CDR1 SGHRS, CDR2 YFSETQ. This CDR3 has 15 residues. With 3 bases removed from V and 2 bases from J, the gap between germline ends came to 13 bases.

The chain recombines TRBV2 with TRBJ2-2, with unresolved D. The V end was cut by 7 bases, the J end by 5 bases, with 14 bases between. CDR3 size: 14 residues. Germline V CDR1 and CDR2: SNHLY, FYNNEI. For the CDR3, the DNA is TGTGCCAGCAATCAGGCAGGCTATACCGGGGAGCTGTTTTTT. Its translation is CASNQAGYTGELFF.

The chain recombines TRBV28 with TRBJ2-3, with TRBD2 matching over 11 bases. V shed 4 bases and J 4 bases; nucleotides not matched to a gene: 7. The germline gives CDR1 MDHEN, CDR2 SYDVKM. CDR3 size: 16 residues. The CDR3 coding sequence is TGTGCCAGCAGTTCACCTAGCGGGAGGTCCCCAGATACGCAGTATTTT. Translated: CASSSPSGRSPDTQYF.

The chain links TRBV9 to TRBJ2-3; D is possibly TRBD1 (6 bases). The CDR3 loop spans 16 amino acids. The germline V gene has CDR1 SGDLS and CDR2 YYNGEE. The V end lost 3 bases, the J end lost 11 bases, and 25 bases lay between the germline ends. CDR3 loop: CASSARPRWGHEEQYF. Here the CDR3 DNA reads TGTGCCAGCAGCGCGAGGCCCCGGTGGGGACATGAGGAGCAGTATTTT. The full variable domain, completed using reference TRBV9 and TRBJ2-3, is DSGVTQTPKHLITATGQRVTLRCSPRSGDLSVYWYQQSLDQGLQFLIQYYNGEERAKGNILERFSAQQFPDLHSELNLSSLELGDSALYFCASSARPRWGHEEQYFGPGTRLTVL.

This chain links TRBV7-9 with TRBJ1-1, with 7 bases aligning to TRBD1. V lost 5 bases, J lost 1 base, and 4 bases stayed unmatched. The CDR3 is made up of 14 amino acids. Looked up from germline, CDR1 is SEHNR and CDR2 is FQNEAQ (reference sequence). CDR3 sequence reads: CASSRQGWNTEAFF. CDR3 nucleotide sequence: TGTGCCAGCAGCCGACAGGGATGGAACACTGAAGCTTTCTTT.

The chain joins TRBV29-1 to TRBJ1-1; D not certain. Germline V gene lookup returns CDR1 SQVTM and CDR2 ANQGSEA. This CDR3 comprises 12 residues. Trimming took 6 bases from V and 0 from J, leaving 8 bases between them. The CDR3 reads CSVSTMNTEAFF. The CDR3 bases are TGCAGCGTATCAACAATGAACACTGAAGCTTTCTTT. Using reference TRBV29-1 and TRBJ1-1 for the parts outside the CDR3, the full variable domain is SAVISQKPSRDICQRGTSLTIQCQVDSQVTMMFWYRQQPGQSLTLIATANQGSEATYESGFVIDKFPISRPNLTFSTLTVSNMSPEDSSIYLCSVSTMNTEAFFGQGTRLTVV.

V is TRBV29-1 and J is TRBJ1-5, with 8 nucleotides matching TRBD1. There are 14 residues in the CDR3. CDR1 is SQVTM and CDR2 is ANQGSEA in the germline V gene. V trimming: 6 bases; J trimming: 7 bases; junction bases outside the gene matches: 11. The CDR3 protein is CSVLVGQGGQPQHF. DNA of the CDR3: TGCAGCGTGTTGGTTGGACAGGGCGGGCAGCCCCAGCATTTT.

This clone has just a few counts. The CDR3 protein is CASSLRFLSGSGELFF. CDR3 DNA: TGTGCCAGCAGTTTACGGTTCTTGTCGGGTTCCGGGGAGCTGTTTTTT. The V call is TRBV27, the J call TRBJ2-2; D gene uncertain. This CDR3 comprises 16 residues. The V and J ends lost 2 bases and 6 bases respectively, with 16 bases between them. Germline V gene lookup returns CDR1 MNHEY and CDR2 SMNVEV (reference sequence).

The V and J genes are TRBV19 and TRBJ2-6; 7 bases are shared with TRBD1. The V and J ends lost 5 bases and 0 bases, in that order; junction bases with no gene match: 4. The germline V gene encodes CDR1 LNHDA and CDR2 SQIVND (reference sequence). The CDR3 sequence is 16 residues long. CDR3 residues: CASSQDRTSGANVLTF. CDR3 DNA sequence: TGTGCCAGTAGTCAGGACAGGACCTCTGGGGCCAACGTCCTGACTTTC.